This TCR beta chain was profiled in a study of cytomegalovirus exposure and HLA in healthy donors. Study results and caveats: Among TCR sequences, most were rare, though some public TCRs appeared in many donors. Later analysis identified about 18,000 TCR beta sequences associated with HLA alleles, using a false discovery rate threshold of 0.05. Analyses of presence and absence presupposed an approximately uniform sequencing depth across donors.

Concerning this clone itself: Its antigen is currently unknown.

Deletions cut 5 bases from V and 2 bases from J, with 10 bases between. The CDR3 has 13 residues. In germline, CDR1 is SGHNT, CDR2 YYREEE (reference sequence). Both 60 Vbeta primers and 13 Jbeta primers went into the PCR. TCRdb keeps only in-frame clones here, not all; method: immunoSEQ multiplex PCR. The sample has around 150,000 clones, less than 85% seen once. The chain uses TRBV5-4 and TRBJ1-2; no reliable D call. This clonotype originated in a man aged 35-49 years in good health and CMV-seronegative. The specimen sequenced was PBMCs. The CDR3 DNA reads TGTGCCAGCAGTTTTGGTGGCAACTATGGCTACACCTTC. The encoded protein is CASSFGGNYGYTF.